This T cell receptor beta chain was profiled in a study of shared clonotypes between healthy human individuals. Overall study results and limits: On the whole, naive subsets had larger estimated richness than memory subsets had.

CD45RA-negative memory and CD45RA+ naive subsets were split from the CD4+ cells. Per the germline V gene, CDR1 is SQVTM and CDR2 is ANQGSEA. The CDR3 covers 13 residues. TCRdb's copy holds only in-frame clones and misses some; the assay was immunoSEQ multiplex PCR. Of roughly 2.5 million clones listed, around nine tenths are singletons. The count of this clone is one. Its antigen is not known. The sequencing sample was made of naive CD4+ T cells sorted from blood. Documented subset: CD45RA+ positively selected. The V and J genes are TRBV29-1 and TRBJ2-5; TRBD1 matches at 9 bases. The DNA end lines up better with TRBJ2-7; the J call may be wrong. This TCR was recovered from a man in his late teens or twenties in good health. CDR3 region: CSFRGQGNYEQYF. For the CDR3, the DNA is TGCAGCTTCCGGGGACAGGGAAACTACGAGCAGTACTTC.